Below are 20 T cell receptor beta chains sequenced from a single sample in a study of cytomegalovirus exposure and HLA in healthy donors. The study ran its PCR with 60 Vbeta and 13 Jbeta primers. Profiled with immunoSEQ multiplex PCR; TCRdb holds only in-frame clones, not every one. The repertoire holds more than 95,000 clones, with 75% to 85% as singletons. The sequencing sample was made of PBMCs. The receptors come from a man under 40 in good health and CMV-seropositive.

The V gene is TRBV6-5, the J gene TRBJ1-4; D is perhaps TRBD1 (6 bases). Germline-derived CDR1 and CDR2 are MNHEY and SVGAGI. V lost 6 bases and J lost 7, with 18 bases in between. The CDR3 is 15 amino acids. The CDR3 reads CASSQMWTAGEKLFF. CDR3 in DNA: TGTGCCAGCAGCCAGATGTGGACAGCAGGTGAAAAACTGTTTTTT.

The genes are TRBV9 and TRBJ2-1; 7 nucleotides align to TRBD2. This CDR3 contains 15 residues. J was trimmed by 2 bases and V by 3 bases; bases with no gene match: 5. CDR1 is SGDLS, CDR2 YYNGEE, per germline. This CDR3 is CASSARDYPYNEQFF. Written as DNA, the CDR3 is TGTGCCAGCAGCGCCCGGGACTACCCCTACAATGAGCAGTTCTTC.

CDR3 sequence (DNA): TGTGCCAGCAGGCCGATAGGGGGGGAATCTTTGTACGAGCAGTACTTC. Its protein is CASRPIGGESLYEQYF. V gene TRBV25-1 combines with J gene TRBJ2-5; tentatively, D is TRBD2 (7 bases). The DNA end is more similar to TRBJ2-7, so the J call may be wrong. This CDR3 spans 16 amino acids. From germline, CDR1 is MGHDK and CDR2 SYGVNS.

The CDR3 is CASSAQGNTEAFF. Here the CDR3 DNA reads TGTGCCAGCAGCGCACAGGGGAACACTGAAGCTTTCTTT. This chain uses TRBV7-3 with TRBJ1-1; D possibly corresponds to TRBD1 (6 bases). CDR1 and CDR2 from the germline V gene are SGHTA and FQGTGA. CDR3 size: 13 residues. The V gene lost 5 bases and the J gene lost 1 base, with 8 bases spanning the gap.

This chain uses TRBV19 with TRBJ1-2; 10 bases match TRBD1. Looked up from germline, CDR1 is LNHDA and CDR2 is SQIVND (reference sequence). The V segment lost 3 bases and the J segment 4 bases; nucleotides outside the gene matches: 11. This CDR3 is 17 amino acids long. CDR3: CASSIATGGYNPYGYTF. CDR3 DNA sequence: TGTGCCAGTAGTATCGCGACAGGGGGCTATAATCCCTATGGCTACACCTTC.

V usage is TRBV19 and J usage is TRBJ1-4; 8 positions agree with TRBD1. The trim removed 5 bases at V and 8 bases at J, leaving 10 bases unmatched. The CDR3 is 15 residues long. Germline loops: CDR1 LNHDA, CDR2 SQIVND (reference sequence). CDR3 amino acids: CASSAGQGAWEKLFF. DNA for the CDR3: TGTGCCAGTAGTGCCGGACAGGGTGCGTGGGAAAAACTGTTTTTT.

The rearrangement links TRBV19 to TRBJ1-6, with no clear D. The CDR3 runs to 15 residues. CDR1 is LNHDA and CDR2 is SQIVND in the germline V gene (reference sequence). The V and J ends lost 7 bases and 2 bases respectively, with 12 bases between them. The CDR3 DNA reads TGTGCCAGTAACCTTGTTTCTACCTATAATTCACCCCTCCACTTT. It encodes CASNLVSTYNSPLHF.

This clone has just a few counts. The genes are TRBV5-4 and TRBJ2-3; 14 bases match TRBD2. Germline CDR1 and CDR2: SGHNT and YYREEE (reference sequence). The V gene end was trimmed by 4 bases and the J gene end by 2 bases; junction bases not matched to a gene: 3. The CDR3 totals 16 residues. This CDR3 is CASSQGLAGATDTQYF. The CDR3 region has the DNA TGTGCCAGCAGCCAGGGACTAGCGGGAGCCACAGATACGCAGTATTTT.

The J gene is TRBJ1-1, the V gene TRBV5-4, with 8 bases that match TRBD1. CDR3 length equals 13 residues. CDR1 SGHNT and CDR2 YYREEE come from the germline V gene (reference sequence). The V gene end was trimmed by 0 bases and the J gene end by 7 bases; junction bases not matched to a gene: 2. For the CDR3, the DNA is TGTGCCAGCAGCTTGGCCGGGACAGGTGAAGCTTTCTTT. Residues: CASSLAGTGEAFF.

The chain carries TRBV7-2 and TRBJ2-7; possible D gene TRBD1, 5 bases. This CDR3 has 16 amino acids. Germline V gives CDR1 SGHTA, CDR2 FQGNSA. Trimming took 5 bases from V and 4 from J, leaving 21 bases between them. Here the CDR3 DNA reads TGTGCCAGCAGCCGGACCCGTACAGGACCCTATTACGAGCAGTACTTC. It yields the protein CASSRTRTGPYYEQYF. The full variable domain, in which reference TRBV7-2 and TRBJ2-7 provide the parts outside the CDR3, is GAGVSQSPSNKVTEKGKDVELRCDPISGHTALYWYRQSLGQGLEFLIYFQGNSAPDKSGLPSDRFSAERTGGSVSTLTIQRTQQEDSAVYLCASSRTRTGPYYEQYFGPGTRLTVT.

This chain connects TRBV9 to TRBJ2-1; 8 bases match TRBD2. In germline, CDR1 is SGDLS, CDR2 YYNGEE. The ends lost 0 bases at V and 9 bases at J; junction bases unmatched: 8. The CDR3 has 15 residues. CDR3 DNA: TGTGCCAGCAGCGTAGGAGGGCGGGGGGCCAGTGAGCAGTTCTTC. It yields the protein CASSVGGRGASEQFF.

This rearrangement joins TRBV6-6 to TRBJ1-5; 7 bases are shared with TRBD1. The V segment lost 1 base and the J segment 7 bases; nucleotides outside the gene matches: 4. Germline CDR1 MNHNY, CDR2 SVGAGI (reference sequence). The CDR3 consists of 14 residues. CDR3 region: CASSYLDRTQPQHF. CDR3 sequence (DNA): TGTGCCAGCAGTTACTTGGACAGGACGCAGCCCCAGCATTTT.

The chain carries TRBV5-3 and TRBJ2-1, with 7 bases matching TRBD2. TRBV5-3 is an ORF, with its function uncertain. The CDR3 extends over 17 amino acids. V gave up 5 bases and J gave up 3 bases; unmatched junction bases: 14. CDR3 coding DNA: TGTGCCAGAAGACGAAAGGGAGTAACTAGCGACTACAATGAGCAGTTCTTC. This gives the protein CARRRKGVTSDYNEQFF.

The rearrangement uses TRBV7-9 and TRBJ2-1; D is unclear. Trimming pared 5 bases from V and 4 bases from J, leaving 12 bases between. The CDR3 extends over 14 amino acids. The V gene's germline CDR1 is SEHNR and CDR2 FQNEAQ (reference sequence). This CDR3 is CASSPRRNYNEQFF. CDR3 coding DNA: TGTGCCAGCAGCCCCCGGCGGAATTACAATGAGCAGTTCTTC. Using reference TRBV7-9 and TRBJ2-1 for the parts outside the CDR3, the full variable domain is DTGVSQNPRHKITKRGQNVTFRCDPISEHNRLYWYRQTLGQGPEFLTYFQNEAQLEKSRLLSDRFSAERPKGSFSTLEIQRTEQGDSAMYLCASSPRRNYNEQFFGPGTRLTVL.

The chain links TRBV6-6 to TRBJ2-7; 8 positions agree with TRBD1. This CDR3 contains 14 residues. Germline V lookup: CDR1 MNHNY, CDR2 SVGAGI (reference sequence). J gave up 2 bases and V 2 bases, and 2 bases lay outside the gene matches. The CDR3 loop reads CASSYRTGTYEQYF. The CDR3 DNA follows: TGTGCCAGCAGTTACAGGACAGGGACCTACGAGCAGTACTTC.

The chain has TRBV4-1 and TRBJ1-1; TRBD1 is a possible D gene (6 bases). Trimming took off 2 bases at V and 8 bases at J, with 12 bases between the two ends. Germline V gene lookup returns CDR1 MGHRA and CDR2 YSYEKL. This CDR3 contains 13 residues. This CDR3 is CASSQTLRGEAFF. CDR3 sequence (DNA): TGCGCCAGCAGCCAAACCCTCAGGGGAGAAGCTTTCTTT.

The rearrangement joins TRBV4-2 to TRBJ1-2, with a possible D match to TRBD1 (5 bases). The CDR3 contains 17 residues. V dropped 1 base and J dropped 4 bases, with 19 bases sitting between them. Looked up from germline, CDR1 is LGHNA and CDR2 is YNFKEQ. The CDR3 loop reads CASSQGNWRGAGYGYTF. The CDR3 bases are TGTGCCAGCAGCCAAGGGAATTGGAGGGGCGCGGGCTATGGCTACACCTTC.

CDR3 sequence reads: CASSYRRDRVKSPLHF. CDR3 DNA: TGTGCCAGCAGTTACCGCCGGGACAGGGTAAAATCACCCCTCCACTTT. The genes are TRBV2 and TRBJ1-6; 9 bases match TRBD1. There are 16 residues in the CDR3. The V gene end was trimmed by 5 bases and the J gene end by 10 bases; junction bases not matched to a gene: 12. Germline values: CDR1 SNHLY, CDR2 FYNNEI.

V usage is TRBV5-1 and J usage is TRBJ1-5; 9 bases match TRBD1. This CDR3 comprises 16 residues. Looked up from germline, CDR1 is SGHRS and CDR2 is YFSETQ. V lost 4 bases to trimming and J lost 7 bases; unmatched junction nucleotides: 12. In DNA form, the CDR3 reads TGCGCCAGCAGCGTGGACGGGACAGGGTTCTCGCAGCCCCAGCATTTT. The encoded protein is CASSVDGTGFSQPQHF.

The chain recombines TRBV21-1 with TRBJ2-7; TRBD2, as called in the table, went unchecked against the DNA. TRBV21-1 is recorded as a pseudogene. The CDR3 is 14 amino acids. In nucleotides, the CDR3 is TGTGCCAGCAGCAAAGAGCGTCATCAATCCGAGCAGTACTTC. Translated, it gives CASSKERHQSEQYF.